This TCR beta chain is drawn from a study of T cells in Graves' hyperthyroidism and ophthalmopathy. Study observations and caveats: Most thyroid clonotypes with frequency above 0.001 were detected in blood.

The patients, who ranged from 18 to 65 in age, presented with newly diagnosed hyperthyroidism lasting under 2 months. Reasons for excluding patients were uncontrolled infection, other autoimmune disease, pregnancy or lactation. Preceding any ophthalmopathy symptoms, the blood sample dates from first hyperthyroidism diagnosis. Regions amplified from RNA transcripts were the TCR beta CDR3 regions. Using the HTBI primer set, a first-round RT-PCR was run on the TCR CDR3. Using its own MiXCR run on the multiplex PCR reads, TCRdb lists one record per CDR3 protein. The sample carries fewer than 450,000 distinct CDR3 sequences, about a sixth recorded once. This CDR3 region has 14 residues. With 6 bases clipped from V and 6 bases from J, the junction kept 8 bases outside the gene matches. Per germline, CDR1 LNHDA and CDR2 SQIVND (reference sequence). This clonotype came up many times. Its antigen is unknown.

The TCR was taken from a woman aged 25 to 39 with Graves' hyperthyroidism that later progressed to Graves' ophthalmopathy. The sample taken for sequencing was blood. The chain joins TRBV19 to TRBJ2-1, with TRBD2 matching 7 bases. CDR3 loop: CASRLLAAPNEQFF. CDR3 DNA sequence: TGTGCCAGTAGGTTGCTAGCGGCCCCCAATGAGCAGTTCTTC. Complete variable domain (other parts from reference TRBV19 and TRBJ2-1): DGGITQSPKYLFRKEGQNVTLSCEQNLNHDAMYWYRQDPGQGLRLIYYSQIVNDFQKGDIAEGYSVSREKKESFPLTVTSAQKNPTAFYLCASRLLAAPNEQFFGPGTRLTVL.